This record covers a single T cell receptor beta chain. Its antigen remains undetermined. The sample holds no much larger clone one base away, and base qualities are not on file. The CDR1 and CDR2 encoded by the germline V gene are MNHEY and SVGAGI. The CDR3 sequence holds 13 residues, the cysteine and phenylalanine included. Only the CDR3 DNA is retained, 39 bases long and in frame from the first base. Between the V and J ends, shortened by 5 bases and 2 bases respectively, the junction contains 8 bases. The data were taken from a study of radiation and T cells in renal cell carcinoma (TCRdb year 2020). Background for the entire study: TCR beta sequencing covered some 55 samples in total, comprising approximately 25 tumors and around 27 peripheral blood samples. The last blood draw happened 4 weeks after radiation, timed to coincide with nephrectomy. A total of approximately 3,800,000 unique CDR3 nucleotide sequences, encoding 2,500,000 or so unique CDR3 amino acid sequences, were found across all 50 or so samples.

What the research found in general, with its limitations: Dynamics of the blood repertoire were not tracked past 4 weeks after treatment. In blood, the top tumor clonotypes increased between baseline and 2 weeks post-radiation and then shrank by 4 weeks, which suggests that tumor-resident clones expanded only transiently. Because the trial had a single-armed design, the trial could not examine how radiation dose or scheduling affected the TCR repertoire. No pretreatment tumor biopsies were available, so the baseline intratumoral presence of clonotypes could not be determined.

Sample time point, as interpreted from the label and publication: blood 4 weeks post-SBRT, at nephrectomy. This sample's treatment or condition label indicates: 15 Gy SBRT to primary tumor, nephrectomy 4 weeks later. Samples were obtained from a clinical trial, in which 15 Gy stereotactic body radiation therapy was delivered to primary renal cell carcinomas and nephrectomy was performed 4 weeks later. To track tumor-enriched clonotypes, serial peripheral blood was sampled from radiation-treated patients at baseline and at 2 weeks and 4 weeks after SBRT. Every patient's renal cell carcinoma showed clear cell pathology. The QIAamp DNA Blood Mini Kit (Qiagen) was used to prepare genomic DNA for TCR sequencing. The analyses included just those samples that passed every quality control check. The immunoSEQ kit was used, according to the manufacturer's recommendations, to generate TCR beta libraries from genomic DNA. For library preparation, a first multiplex PCR was performed with proprietary primers, followed by a second PCR in which unique barcodes were added, and bead cleanups were performed after each round. A positive control reaction and a negative control reaction, both provided in the kit, were run with every batch of samples. The final libraries underwent checking on an Agilent 4200 TapeStation D1000 ScreenTape, volumetric pooling, and quantification by qPCR. Sequencing ran on an Illumina NextSeq500 with a MidOutput 150-cycle cartridge, using 156 Read1 and 15 Index1 cycles with kit custom primers. The pooled library was loaded at 0.8 to 1 pM, and 20% PhiX control was spiked in. In the authors' own workflow: Vendor-processed data were analyzed in R, with a clonotype defined as all T cells sharing the same CDR3 nucleotide sequence. For clone abundance analyses, frequencies were normalized to the 10,000 most abundant clones per sample. Public T cell clones, which averaged fewer than five per sample, were excluded before analysis. A difference in abundance of at least 32-fold between compartments was used to define tumor-enriched and baseline blood-enriched clonotypes. Clonotypes expanded or contracted between blood time points were identified with a beta-binomial differential abundance model. The Baroni-Urbani and Buser coefficient was used to measure tumor-blood repertoire similarity, and groups were compared with two-tailed Wilcoxon tests in R. The immuneACCESS repertoire file appears here via TCRdb, limited to in-frame rearrangements. These files lack a portion of the clones; in checked studies, under half of the deficit traces to unresolved V genes, and the cause of the others is not known. That table is the source of V, J and clone size, and D and trimming were worked out from the DNA. Across this sample there are tens of thousands of clones, with less than 85% seen only once. About 2.4% of the sample is held by the ten biggest clonotypes.

The chain joins TRBV6-5 to TRBJ2-3; no D gene is confidently identified. The sample consisted of blood, taken from a patient whose treatment included radiotherapy and nephrectomy. This receptor was identified in a woman between 55 and 75 years old with renal cell carcinoma. The DNA reads TGTGCCAGCAGTAGGCCAGCCACAGATACGCAGTATTTT. The resulting protein is CASSRPATDTQYF.